The T cell receptor (beta chain) under discussion was sequenced for a study of T cell repertoires in cytomegalovirus infection. Study-wide results and limits: Predominance within the ex vivo response was attributable to HLA-C-restricted CMV-specific TCR beta clonotypes.

TCRdb ran MiXCR on the reads and lists one entry per CDR3 protein. This table holds around 250,000 distinct CDR3 sequences, about 18% found once. The CDR3 has 15 amino acids. CDR1 is SNHLY and CDR2 is FYNNEI in the germline V gene. Trimming shortened V by 8 bases and J by 0 bases, and 15 bases separated the two germline ends. Comment on this clonotype: Its target is not known.

V gene TRBV2 combines with J gene TRBJ2-3; no definite D call. The sequencing input was CD8+ T cells from PBMCs. This clonotype was sampled from a human donor in good health (CMV status not recorded). Some clones in this sample may be carry-over from other donors' samples. CDR3 protein: CASPPRQYSTDTQYF. DNA for the CDR3: TGTGCCAGCCCCCCGCGGCAGTATAGCACAGATACGCAGTATTTT.